A selection of T cell receptor beta chains follows, all from one sample in a study of cytomegalovirus exposure and HLA in healthy donors. Libraries were prepared by immunoSEQ multiplex PCR; TCRdb keeps only in-frame clonotypes and omits some of them. Its listing shows 35,000 to 45,000 clones. Specimen: PBMCs. All receptors come from a woman younger than 45 in good health and CMV-seropositive. Each CDR3 is given with its conserved first and last residue. The D gene is left open where the match is weak.

J gene	V gene	D gene	CDR3 DNA	CDR3 protein
TRBJ1-1	TRBV4-1	-	TGCGCCAGCAGCCAAACGTCACAGGGCAACACTGAAGCTTTCTTT	CASSQTSQGNTEAFF
TRBJ2-7	TRBV7-2	TRBD1	TGTGCCAGCAGCTTCACGGGGACAGGGACCCGCGGGCAGTACTTC	CASSFTGTGTRGQYF
TRBJ1-6	TRBV7-6	-	TGTGCCAGCAGCTTAAACACCGGGACTGGGTTTAATTCACCCCTCCACTTT	CASSLNTGTGFNSPLHF
TRBJ2-2	TRBV5-1	-	TGCGCCAGCAGCTTGCGACAGTCTAACACCGGGGAGCTGTTTTTT	CASSLRQSNTGELFF
TRBJ1-1	TRBV5-1	-	TGCGCCAGCAGCTTGGGGGAGGTGAACACTGAAGCTTTCTTT	CASSLGEVNTEAFF
TRBJ2-1	TRBV9	-	TGTGCCAGCAGCGTAGCCCCTAGCAGTGAGCAGTTCTTC	CASSVAPSSEQFF
TRBJ1-1	TRBV10-1	TRBD1	TGCGCCAGCAGTGGGGGACAGGGGAGCACTGAAGCTTTCTTT	CASSGGQGSTEAFF
TRBJ2-6	TRBV19	TRBD1	TGTGCCAGTAAAGACAGGGGGCTTGGGGCCAACGTCCTGACTTTC	CASKDRGLGANVLTF
TRBJ2-3	TRBV11-2	TRBD2	TGTGCCAGCAGCTTTCGTAGCGGGGGGGCCGGCACAGATACGCAGTATTTT	CASSFRSGGAGTDTQYF
TRBJ1-2	TRBV18	TRBD1	TGTGCCAGCTCACCCGAACAGGGGCCCTACTATGGCTACACCTTC	CASSPEQGPYYGYTF
TRBJ1-2	TRBV5-1	-	TGCGCCAGCAGCTTGGGGCTTCGCTATGGCTACACCTTC	CASSLGLRYGYTF
TRBJ2-2	TRBV18	-	TGTGCCAGCTCACCACCTATGAACACCGGGGAGCTGTTTTTT	CASSPPMNTGELFF
TRBJ2-5	TRBV7-8	TRBD1	TGTGCCAGCAGCCCGGACAGGGAGACCCAGTACTTC	CASSPDRETQYF
TRBJ1-1	TRBV19	-	TGTGCCAGTGAGAACGGGGATTTACTGATGAACACTGAAGCTTTCTTT	CASENGDLLMNTEAFF
TRBJ1-4	TRBV28	-	TGTGCCAGCAGTCCGTTAACTATTGCAACTAATGAAAAACTGTTTTTT	CASSPLTIATNEKLFF
TRBJ2-1	TRBV29-1	-	TGCAGCGTTGAACCGGAGGGGCCATTTGCCTACAATGAGCAGTTCTTC	CSVEPEGPFAYNEQFF
TRBJ2-5	TRBV7-9	TRBD2	TGTGCCAGCAGCTTAGGGGGGGGGCAAGAGACCCAGTACTTC	CASSLGGGQETQYF
TRBJ2-3	TRBV5-1	TRBD1	TGCGCCAGCAGTTCCCTGCCAGGGGGCGGTTTAGATACGCAGTATTTT	CASSSLPGGGLDTQYF
TRBJ1-1	TRBV10-1	-	TGCGCCAGCAGTGACGGACAGCCCGTGGCTTTCTTT	CASSDGQPVAFF
TRBJ1-1	TRBV11-3	-	TGTGCCAGCAGCTTAGACAGGGTCCAGAACACTGAAGCTTTCTTT	CASSLDRVQNTEAFF
TRBJ1-1	TRBV6-6	-	TGTGCCAGCAGTTCTCGAGGTACAGGGAACACTGAAGCTTTCTTT	CASSSRGTGNTEAFF
TRBJ1-1	TRBV10-3	-	TGTGCCATCAGTGGGGAGGGGGTAGGCGGTGAGACTGAAGCTTTCTTT	CAISGEGVGGETEAFF
TRBJ2-3	TRBV18	-	TGTGCCAGCTCACCGGCAGATACACAGTATTTT	CASSPADTQYF
TRBJ1-1	TRBV28	-	TGTGCCAGCAGTTTCCGACAAAGAGCTGAAGCTTTCTTT	CASSFRQRAEAFF
TRBJ1-4	TRBV10-3	-	TGTGCCACCCGAGACTCTGCAACTAATGAAAAACTGTTTTTT	CATRDSATNEKLFF
TRBJ2-7	TRBV4-1	-	TGCGCCAGCAGCCAAGGGATTAGCGGCGAGCAGTACTTC	CASSQGISGEQYF
TRBJ1-2	TRBV6-1	-	TGTGCCAGCACAGAAGTCCACTATGGCTACACCTTC	CASTEVHYGYTF
TRBJ2-3	TRBV12-5	-	TGTGCTAGTGGCTCGACAGCTATAAGCACAGATACGCAGTATTTT	CASGSTAISTDTQYF
TRBJ2-5	TRBV7-7	TRBD2	TGTGCTAGCAGCCAGGACAGCGGGGGCCGCCTTCGGGGGGGGACCCAGTACTTC	CASSQDSGGRLRGGTQYF
TRBJ1-3	TRBV28	TRBD1	TGTGCCAGCAGCCCGTCGGACAGGTACGCTGGAAGCACCATATATTTT	CASSPSDRYAGSTIYF
TRBJ2-5	TRBV9	TRBD1	TGTGCCAGCAGCGTAAGGGGACAGGGACAAGAGACCCAGTACTTC	CASSVRGQGQETQYF
TRBJ2-2	TRBV5-1	TRBD2	TGCGCCAGCAGAGCAGCGGGGGGGCCCCGGGAGCTGTTTTTT	CASRAAGGPRELFF
TRBJ2-7	TRBV5-1	-	TGCGCCAGCAGCAGGGACTTCGGAGGTTCCTACGAGCAGTACTTC	CASSRDFGGSYEQYF
TRBJ1-2	TRBV9	-	TGTGCCAGCAGCGTAGAAAAGCTGGGGGGGAACGGCTACACCTTC	CASSVEKLGGNGYTF
TRBJ2-2	TRBV18	TRBD2	TGTGCCAGCTCACCCCAGGGAGGGGCCACCGGGGAGCTGTTTTTT	CASSPQGGATGELFF
TRBJ1-2	TRBV6-5	TRBD1	TGTGCCAGCAGTTACTTCGACAGGGACGGCTATGGCTACACCTTC	CASSYFDRDGYGYTF
TRBJ1-6	TRBV19	-	TGTGCCAGTAGTACAGGGGTAAGAGTTCAAAATTCACCCCTCCACTTT	CASSTGVRVQNSPLHF
TRBJ1-2	TRBV7-6	-	TGTGCCAGCAGCCCTGCGGGCTATGGCTACACCTTC	CASSPAGYGYTF
TRBJ1-1	TRBV28	-	TGTGCCAGCAGTTTAGGCAGAATGAACACTGAAGCTTTCTTT	CASSLGRMNTEAFF
TRBJ2-1	TRBV7-9	-	TGTGCCAGCAGCTTAGCCCTAGGATGGAAGTTCTTC	CASSLALGWKFF
TRBJ2-5	TRBV2	TRBD1	TGTGCCAGCAGGAGCCTACAGGGGGCCGTCCAAGAGACCCAGTACTTC	CASRSLQGAVQETQYF
TRBJ1-2	TRBV10-2	-	TGCGCCAGCACCCAGCAGGTCCCTTCTAACTATGGCTACACCTTC	CASTQQVPSNYGYTF
TRBJ1-3	TRBV30	TRBD1	TGTGCCTGGACCCGGGACAGTGGAAACACCATATATTTT	CAWTRDSGNTIYF
TRBJ1-1	TRBV19	TRBD1	TGTGCCAGTAGTATGAAAGGGACAGGGGGCGCGGGCACTGAAGCTTTCTTT	CASSMKGTGGAGTEAFF
TRBJ2-2	TRBV2	-	TGTGCCAGCAGTGATTCGGACACCGGGGAGCTGTTTTTT	CASSDSDTGELFF
TRBJ1-1	TRBV6-5	-	TGTGCCAGCAGCTACGTCACAGAGAGCACTGAAGCTTTCTTT	CASSYVTESTEAFF
TRBJ2-1	TRBV27	TRBD1	TGTGCCAGCAGTCCGCCCCGGACAGGGAACAATGAGCAGTTCTTC	CASSPPRTGNNEQFF
TRBJ1-5	TRBV7-2	-	TGTGCCAGCAGCACAGGGCCGGAGCCCCAGCATTTT	CASSTGPEPQHF
TRBJ1-4	TRBV5-1	-	TGCGCCAGCAGCTTGAAGGGGCCAACTAATGAAAAACTGTTTTTT	CASSLKGPTNEKLFF
TRBJ1-6	TRBV7-2	-	TGTGCCAGCAGCTCCCAGGGGAATTCACCCCTCCACTTT	CASSSQGNSPLHF
TRBJ1-2	TRBV5-1	-	TGCGCCAGCAGCTTGGCCACAGCAGCTAACTATGGCTACACCTTC	CASSLATAANYGYTF
TRBJ1-2	TRBV19	-	TGTGCCAGTAGTATTGGCAGCAGGATTCCCTATGGCTACACCTTC	CASSIGSRIPYGYTF